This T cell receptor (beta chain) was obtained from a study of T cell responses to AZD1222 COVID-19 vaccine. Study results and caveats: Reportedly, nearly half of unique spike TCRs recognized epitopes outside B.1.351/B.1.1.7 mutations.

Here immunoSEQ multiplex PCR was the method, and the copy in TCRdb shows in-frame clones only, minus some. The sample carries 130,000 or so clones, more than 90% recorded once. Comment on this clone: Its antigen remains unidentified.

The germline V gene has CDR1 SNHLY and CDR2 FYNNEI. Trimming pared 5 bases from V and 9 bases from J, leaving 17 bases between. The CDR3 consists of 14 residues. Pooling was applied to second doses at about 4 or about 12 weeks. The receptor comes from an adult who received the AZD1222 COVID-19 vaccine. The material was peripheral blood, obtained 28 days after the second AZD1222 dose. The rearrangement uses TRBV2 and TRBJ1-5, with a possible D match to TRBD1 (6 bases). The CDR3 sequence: CASSLQGANLPQHF. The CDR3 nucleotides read TGTGCCAGCAGTTTACAGGGCGCTAATTTGCCCCAGCATTTT.